This T cell receptor (beta chain) was captured in a study of cytomegalovirus exposure and HLA in healthy donors. Study-wide context: Among the 300 to 500 donors who were genotyped, 70% to 90% fell in the genetic ancestry cluster that is associated with self-reported Caucasian donors.

Germline lookup yields CDR1 LNHDA and CDR2 SQIVND (reference sequence). The length of the CDR3 is 14 residues. V was shortened by 4 bases and J by 5 bases, with 12 bases between the two germline ends. PCR involved 60 Vbeta and 13 Jbeta primers. Using immunoSEQ multiplex PCR, the repertoire was profiled, and TCRdb retains in-frame clones only, with some absent. The data contain about 200,000 clones, around 73% of them singletons. This clone was recorded a few times. Its antigen is currently unknown. The study, taken as a whole, reports: Reports showed the classifier diagnosing cytomegalovirus status with high specificity and sensitivity. What TCR beta sequences reportedly achieved was accurate prediction of HLA-A and HLA-B alleles in most subjects. The authors later found HLA-associated TCR beta chains more clonally expanded than equally common others.

The sequenced sample consisted of PBMCs. The chain recombines TRBV19 with TRBJ1-5; tentatively, D is TRBD1 (5 bases). The receptor was isolated from a male donor in good health and CMV-seronegative. This chain's CDR3 is CASSRTGAHQPQHF. In DNA, the CDR3 is TGTGCCAGTAGTAGAACAGGAGCCCATCAGCCCCAGCATTTT.